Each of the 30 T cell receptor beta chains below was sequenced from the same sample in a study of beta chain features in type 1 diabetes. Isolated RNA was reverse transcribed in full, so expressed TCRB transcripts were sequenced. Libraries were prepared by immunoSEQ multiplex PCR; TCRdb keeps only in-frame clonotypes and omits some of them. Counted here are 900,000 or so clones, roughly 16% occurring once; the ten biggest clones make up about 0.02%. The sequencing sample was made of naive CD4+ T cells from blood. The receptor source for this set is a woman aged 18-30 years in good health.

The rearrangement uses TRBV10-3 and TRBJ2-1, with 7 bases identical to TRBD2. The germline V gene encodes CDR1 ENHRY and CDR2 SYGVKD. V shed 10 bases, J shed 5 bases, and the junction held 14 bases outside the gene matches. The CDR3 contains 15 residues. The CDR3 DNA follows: TGTGCCACCACCCTCTGGCGGGAGAATAACAATGAGCAGTTCTTC. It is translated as CATTLWRENNNEQFF.

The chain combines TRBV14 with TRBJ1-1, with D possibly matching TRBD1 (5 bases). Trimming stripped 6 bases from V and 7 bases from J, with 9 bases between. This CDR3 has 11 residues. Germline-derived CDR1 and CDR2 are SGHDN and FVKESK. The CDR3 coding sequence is TGTGCCAGCAGAAGGGGAGTTGAAGCTTTCTTT. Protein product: CASRRGVEAFF.

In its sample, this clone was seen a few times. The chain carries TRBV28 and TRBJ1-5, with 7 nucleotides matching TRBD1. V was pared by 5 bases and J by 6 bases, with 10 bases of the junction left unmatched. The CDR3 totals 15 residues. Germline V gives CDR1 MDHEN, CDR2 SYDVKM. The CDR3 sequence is CASSLRDRDLQPQHF. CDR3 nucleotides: TGTGCCAGCAGTCTCCGAGACAGGGATCTTCAGCCCCAGCATTTT.

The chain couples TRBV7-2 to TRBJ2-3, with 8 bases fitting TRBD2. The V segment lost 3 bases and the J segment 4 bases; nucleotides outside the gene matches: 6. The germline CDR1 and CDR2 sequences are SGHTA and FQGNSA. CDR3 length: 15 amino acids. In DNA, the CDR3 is TGTGCCAGCAGCTTGATGGCGGGAGGTGCAGATACGCAGTATTTT. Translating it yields CASSLMAGGADTQYF.

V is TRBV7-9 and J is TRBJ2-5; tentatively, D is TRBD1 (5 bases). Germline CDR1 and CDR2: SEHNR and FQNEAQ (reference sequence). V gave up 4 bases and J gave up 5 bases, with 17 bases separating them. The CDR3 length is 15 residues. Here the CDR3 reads CASSWGLGPQETQYF. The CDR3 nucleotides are TGTGCCAGCAGCTGGGGCCTAGGGCCTCAGGAGACCCAGTACTTC.

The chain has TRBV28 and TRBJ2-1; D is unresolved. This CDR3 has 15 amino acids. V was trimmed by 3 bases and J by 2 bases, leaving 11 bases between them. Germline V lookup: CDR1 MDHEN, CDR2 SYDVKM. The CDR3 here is CASSFSLFAYNEQFF. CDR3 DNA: TGTGCCAGCAGTTTTAGTTTGTTCGCCTACAATGAGCAGTTCTTC.

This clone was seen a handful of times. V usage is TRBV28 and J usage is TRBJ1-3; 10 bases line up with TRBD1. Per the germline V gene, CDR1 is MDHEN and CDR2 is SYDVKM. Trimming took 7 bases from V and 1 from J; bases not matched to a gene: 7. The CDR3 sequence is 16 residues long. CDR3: CASKLDRGSSGNTIYF. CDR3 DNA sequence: TGTGCCAGCAAATTGGACAGGGGGTCTTCTGGAAACACCATATATTTT.

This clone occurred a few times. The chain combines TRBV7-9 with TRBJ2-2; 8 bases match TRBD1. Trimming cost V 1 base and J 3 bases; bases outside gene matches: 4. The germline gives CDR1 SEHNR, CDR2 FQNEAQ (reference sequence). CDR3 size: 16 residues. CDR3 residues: CASSLGQGLDTGELFF. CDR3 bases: TGTGCCAGCAGCTTAGGACAGGGGCTCGACACCGGGGAGCTGTTTTTT.

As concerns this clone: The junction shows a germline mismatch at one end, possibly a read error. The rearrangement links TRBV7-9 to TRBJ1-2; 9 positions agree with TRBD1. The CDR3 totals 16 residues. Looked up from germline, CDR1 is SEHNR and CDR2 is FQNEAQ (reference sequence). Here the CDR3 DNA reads TGTGCCAGCAACTTAGGACAGGGGTTGAGTAGCTATGGCTACACCTTC. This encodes CASNLGQGLSSYGYTF.

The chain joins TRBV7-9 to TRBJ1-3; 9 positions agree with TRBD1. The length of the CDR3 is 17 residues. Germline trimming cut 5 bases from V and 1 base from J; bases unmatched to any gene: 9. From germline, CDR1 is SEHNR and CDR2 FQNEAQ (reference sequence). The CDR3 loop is CASSQTGTGKSGNTIYF. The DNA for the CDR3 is TGTGCCAGCAGCCAAACCGGGACAGGGAAATCTGGAAACACCATATATTTT.

The CDR3 sequence: CASSLEILFAGDNTEAFF. For the CDR3, the DNA is TGTGCCAGCAGCTTAGAAATCTTGTTCGCAGGGGACAACACTGAAGCTTTCTTT. V usage is TRBV11-1 and J usage is TRBJ1-1; TRBD1 might be the D (6 bases). The CDR3 consists of 18 residues. Germline V gene data show CDR1 as SGHAT and CDR2 as FQDESV (reference sequence). V shed 1 base and J shed 2 bases, with 20 bases lying between them.

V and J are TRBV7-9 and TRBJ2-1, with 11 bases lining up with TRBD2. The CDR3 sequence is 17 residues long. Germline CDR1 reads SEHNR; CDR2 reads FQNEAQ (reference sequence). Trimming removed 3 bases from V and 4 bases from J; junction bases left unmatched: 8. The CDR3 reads CASSLVIAGGMYNEQFF. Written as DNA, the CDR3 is TGTGCCAGCAGCTTGGTCATAGCGGGAGGGATGTACAATGAGCAGTTCTTC.

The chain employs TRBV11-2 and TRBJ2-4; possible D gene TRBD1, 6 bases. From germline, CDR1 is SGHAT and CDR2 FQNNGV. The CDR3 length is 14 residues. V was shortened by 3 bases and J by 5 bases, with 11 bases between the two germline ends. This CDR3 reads CASSFQGHQNIQYF. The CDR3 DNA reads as TGTGCCAGCAGCTTCCAGGGACATCAAAACATTCAGTACTTC.

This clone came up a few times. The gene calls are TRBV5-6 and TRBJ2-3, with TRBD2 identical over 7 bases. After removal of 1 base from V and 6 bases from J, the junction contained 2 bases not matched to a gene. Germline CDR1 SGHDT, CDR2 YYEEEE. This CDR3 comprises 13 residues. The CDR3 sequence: CASSLLAADTQYF. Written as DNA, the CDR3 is TGTGCCAGCAGCTTGCTAGCGGCCGATACGCAGTATTTT.

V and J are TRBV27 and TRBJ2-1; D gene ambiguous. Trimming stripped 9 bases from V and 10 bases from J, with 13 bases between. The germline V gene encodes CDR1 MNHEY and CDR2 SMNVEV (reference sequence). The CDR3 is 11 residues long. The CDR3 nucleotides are TGTGCCAGTCCCCCGGTTGGGGAGCAGTTCTTC. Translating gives CASPPVGEQFF.

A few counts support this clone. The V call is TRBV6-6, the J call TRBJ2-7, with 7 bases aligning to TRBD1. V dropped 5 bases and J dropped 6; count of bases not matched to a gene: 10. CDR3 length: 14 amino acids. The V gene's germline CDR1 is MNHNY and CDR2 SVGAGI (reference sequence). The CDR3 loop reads CASSQNTQGSEQYF. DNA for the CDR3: TGTGCCAGCAGTCAGAACACACAGGGGAGCGAGCAGTACTTC.

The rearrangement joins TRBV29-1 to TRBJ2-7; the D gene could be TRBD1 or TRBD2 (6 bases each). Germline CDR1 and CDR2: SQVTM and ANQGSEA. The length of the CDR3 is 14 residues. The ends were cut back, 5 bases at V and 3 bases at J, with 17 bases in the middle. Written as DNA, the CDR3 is TGCAGCGTTCTCACACACGGGGGCAGCTACGAGCAGTACTTC. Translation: CSVLTHGGSYEQYF.

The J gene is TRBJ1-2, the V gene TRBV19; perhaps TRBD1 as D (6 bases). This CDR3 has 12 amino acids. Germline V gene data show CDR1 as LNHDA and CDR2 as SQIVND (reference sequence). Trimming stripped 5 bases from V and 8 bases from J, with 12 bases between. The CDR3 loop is CASSWDTRGYTF. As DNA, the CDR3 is TGTGCCAGTAGTTGGGACACTCGCGGCTACACCTTC.

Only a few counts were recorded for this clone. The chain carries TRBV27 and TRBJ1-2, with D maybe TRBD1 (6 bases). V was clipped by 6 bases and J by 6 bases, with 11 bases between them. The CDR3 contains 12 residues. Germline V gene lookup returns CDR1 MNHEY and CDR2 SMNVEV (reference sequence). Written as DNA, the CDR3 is TGTGCCAGCAGAACAGGGAAGGATGGCTACACCTTC. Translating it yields CASRTGKDGYTF.

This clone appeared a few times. Written as DNA, the CDR3 is TGTGCCAGCAGCCCATATCGGACTAGCGGGAGGGCCCATACGCAGTATTTT. It codes for CASSPYRTSGRAHTQYF. The chain joins TRBV7-2 to TRBJ2-3; 15 bases fit TRBD2. Per the germline V gene, CDR1 is SGHTA and CDR2 is FQGNSA. The CDR3 is 17 amino acids. After removal of 5 bases from V and 7 bases from J, the junction contained 10 bases not matched to a gene.

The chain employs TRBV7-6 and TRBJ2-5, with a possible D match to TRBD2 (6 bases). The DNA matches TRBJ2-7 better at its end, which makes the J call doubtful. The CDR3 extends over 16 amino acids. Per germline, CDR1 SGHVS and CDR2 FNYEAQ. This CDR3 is CASSLGPGTLTYEQYF. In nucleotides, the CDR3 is TGTGCCAGCAGCTTAGGGCCGGGGACTCTGACCTACGAGCAGTACTTC.

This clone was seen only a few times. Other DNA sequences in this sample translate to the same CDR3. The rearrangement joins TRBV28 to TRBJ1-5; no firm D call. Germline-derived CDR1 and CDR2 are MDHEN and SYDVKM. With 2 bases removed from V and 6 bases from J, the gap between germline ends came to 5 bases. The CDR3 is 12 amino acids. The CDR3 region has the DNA TGTGCCAGCAGTTTAAGTTCTCAGCCCCAGCATTTT. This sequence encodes CASSLSSQPQHF.

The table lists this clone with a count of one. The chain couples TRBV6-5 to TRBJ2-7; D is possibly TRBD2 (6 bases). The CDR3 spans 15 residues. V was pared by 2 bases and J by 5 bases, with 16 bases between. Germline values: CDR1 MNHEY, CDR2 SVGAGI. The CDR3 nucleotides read TGTGCCAGCAGTTACGAGCTCGGGGGTAAGGACGAGCAGTACTTC. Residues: CASSYELGGKDEQYF.

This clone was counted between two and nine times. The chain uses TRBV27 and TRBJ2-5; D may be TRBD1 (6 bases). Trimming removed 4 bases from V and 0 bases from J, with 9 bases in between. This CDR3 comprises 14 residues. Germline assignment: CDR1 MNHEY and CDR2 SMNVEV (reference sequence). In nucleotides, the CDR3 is TGTGCCAGCAGTTCTTGGGGGCACCAAGAGACCCAGTACTTC. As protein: CASSSWGHQETQYF.

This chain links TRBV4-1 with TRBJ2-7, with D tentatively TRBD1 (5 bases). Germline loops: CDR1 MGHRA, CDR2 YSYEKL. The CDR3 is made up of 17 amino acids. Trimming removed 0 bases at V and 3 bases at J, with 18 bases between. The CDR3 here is CASSQEVLGATFYEQYF. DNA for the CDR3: TGCGCCAGCAGCCAAGAGGTCTTAGGGGCCACTTTCTACGAGCAGTACTTC.

CDR3 sequence: CASSFSTGGHYEQYF. Written as DNA, the CDR3 is TGTGCCAGCAGCTTTTCAACAGGGGGCCACTACGAGCAGTACTTC. This chain connects TRBV7-9 to TRBJ2-7; 9 bases are shared with TRBD1. V shed 3 bases, J shed 3 bases, and the junction held 6 bases outside the gene matches. Germline V lookup: CDR1 SEHNR, CDR2 FQNEAQ (reference sequence). This CDR3 spans 15 amino acids.

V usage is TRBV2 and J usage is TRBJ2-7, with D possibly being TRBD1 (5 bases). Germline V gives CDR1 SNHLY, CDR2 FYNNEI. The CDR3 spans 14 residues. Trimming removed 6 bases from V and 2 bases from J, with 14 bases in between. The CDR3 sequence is CASRFTQGAYEQYF. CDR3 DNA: TGTGCCAGCAGGTTCACCCAGGGCGCCTACGAGCAGTACTTC.

The DNA of the CDR3 is TGTGCCAGCAGCTTAGTAGCGGGGGTTGGACAGCCCCAGCATTTT. It specifies CASSLVAGVGQPQHF. The chain links TRBV7-2 to TRBJ1-5; TRBD1 is a possible D gene (5 bases). CDR1 and CDR2 from the germline V gene are SGHTA and FQGNSA. V shed 1 base and J shed 7 bases, with 14 bases lying between them. This CDR3 comprises 15 residues. Full variable domain (rest looked up from reference TRBV7-2 and TRBJ1-5): GAGVSQSPSNKVTEKGKDVELRCDPISGHTALYWYRQSLGQGLEFLIYFQGNSAPDKSGLPSDRFSAERTGGSVSTLTIQRTQQEDSAVYLCASSLVAGVGQPQHFGDGTRLSIL.

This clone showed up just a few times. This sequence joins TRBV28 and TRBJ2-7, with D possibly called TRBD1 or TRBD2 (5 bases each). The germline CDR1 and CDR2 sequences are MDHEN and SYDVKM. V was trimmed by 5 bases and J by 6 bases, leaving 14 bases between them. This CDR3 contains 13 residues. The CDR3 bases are TGTGCCAGCAGTCCCCCGGCGAGGGGCGAGCAGTACTTC. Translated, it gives CASSPPARGEQYF.

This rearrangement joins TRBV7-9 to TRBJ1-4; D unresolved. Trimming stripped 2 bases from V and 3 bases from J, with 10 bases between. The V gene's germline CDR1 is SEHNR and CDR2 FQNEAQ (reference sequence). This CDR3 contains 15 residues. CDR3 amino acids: CASSLRREANEKLFF. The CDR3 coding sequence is TGTGCCAGCAGCTTAAGGCGCGAAGCTAATGAAAAACTGTTTTTT. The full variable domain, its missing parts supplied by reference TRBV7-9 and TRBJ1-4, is DTGVSQNPRHKITKRGQNVTFRCDPISEHNRLYWYRQTLGQGPEFLTYFQNEAQLEKSRLLSDRFSAERPKGSFSTLEIQRTEQGDSAMYLCASSLRREANEKLFFGSGTQLSVL.